These T cell receptor beta chains were read from a single sample in a study of shared clonotypes between healthy human individuals. Repertoires were generated with immunoSEQ multiplex PCR, while TCRdb's copy carries only in-frame clones and drops some. The sample has roughly 500,000 clones; around 79% are singletons. Sequences were obtained from PBMCs. The receptors derive from a woman between 40 and 55 years old in good health. Some clones in this sample may be carry-over from other donors' samples. Each CDR3 is given without its conserved first and last residue. The order of the fields is V gene, CDR3 protein.

v_gene: TRBV28; CDR3aa: ASQGAYGYT
v_gene: TRBV4-2; CDR3aa: ASSQDRGRGPDTGELF
v_gene: TRBV11-2; CDR3aa: ASSLVREGEQY
v_gene: TRBV29-1; CDR3aa: SVTAPGTSGSPSYEQY
v_gene: TRBV4-1; CDR3aa: ASSRRITTGAGENGYT
v_gene: TRBV28; CDR3aa: ASIPAGSSTDTQY
v_gene: TRBV15; CDR3aa: ATSRDIVEDEQY
v_gene: TRBV18; CDR3aa: ASSPEGGPYTDTQY
v_gene: TRBV25-1; CDR3aa: ASSERTTYEQY
v_gene: TRBV4-1; CDR3aa: ASSGATRGHPYGYT
v_gene: TRBV18; CDR3aa: ASSPPPNTGELF
v_gene: TRBV27; CDR3aa: ASSLTGTRGGYT
v_gene: TRBV7-2; CDR3aa: ASSLPGTVSYEQY
v_gene: TRBV27; CDR3aa: ASSLSSGDLYNEQF
v_gene: TRBV10-3; CDR3aa: AISEAGTSGSRSYNEQF
v_gene: TRBV9; CDR3aa: ASSVIGHPQETQY
v_gene: TRBV2; CDR3aa: ASRAGIGLEQF
v_gene: TRBV28; CDR3aa: ASNPQGSLNEQF